Given below is one TCR beta chain in context. This CDR3 has 19 residues. V trimming: 1 base; J trimming: 1 base; junction bases outside the gene matches: 17. The V gene's germline CDR1 is DFQATT and CDR2 SNEGSKA (reference sequence). The source of the sample is a study of vaccination and CD4 T cells after COVID-19. TCRdb reprocessed the PCR reads via MiXCR and lists one record per CDR3 protein. The sample has about 21,000 distinct CDR3 sequences; around three fifths are singletons. The source was CD4+ T cells from blood, collected before SARS-CoV-2 vaccination. This chain links TRBV20-1 with TRBJ2-7; TRBD2 matches at 9 bases. This clonotype was obtained from a human donor who had recovered from COVID-19. The CDR3 coding sequence is TGCAGTGCTAGAGTGGGCCCGGGACTAGCACATAGTCCGTCCTACGAGCAGTACTTC. Protein sequence: CSARVGPGLAHSPSYEQYF.